These 30 T cell receptor beta chains originate from one sample sequenced in a study of technical replicates of blood from a handful of donors. Produced via immunoSEQ multiplex PCR; TCRdb's table is partial and in-frame only. Here the sample spans about 62,000 clones, approximately 89% being singletons. The specimen sequenced was PBMCs. These receptors were collected from a human donor in good health. Some clones in this sample may be carry-over from other donors' samples.

V gene TRBV4-1 combines with J gene TRBJ1-1, with D unclear. Germline V lookup: CDR1 MGHRA, CDR2 YSYEKL. V was shortened by 0 bases and J by 2 bases, with 10 bases between the two germline ends. The CDR3 contains 15 residues. The CDR3 DNA follows: TGCGCCAGCAGCCAAGATCTAGGTGACAACACTGAAGCTTTCTTT. It is translated as CASSQDLGDNTEAFF.

J is TRBJ1-1 and V is TRBV7-2; D remains unclear. This CDR3 region has 14 residues. V gave up 2 bases and J gave up 3 bases, with 10 bases separating them. Looked up from germline, CDR1 is SGHTA and CDR2 is FQGNSA. CDR3: CASSLMSSDTEAFF. The CDR3 nucleotides read TGTGCCAGCAGCTTAATGTCGTCGGACACTGAAGCTTTCTTT.

V is TRBV5-1 and J is TRBJ2-7, with 7 nucleotides matching TRBD1. The V segment lost 4 bases and the J segment 4 bases; nucleotides outside the gene matches: 8. The length of the CDR3 is 14 residues. Looked up from germline, CDR1 is SGHRS and CDR2 is YFSETQ. The CDR3, as DNA: TGCGCCAGCAGCCCCAGACAGGGTTTGTACGAGCAGTACTTC. Its protein is CASSPRQGLYEQYF.

The chain carries TRBV6-5 and TRBJ2-7; 9 nucleotides align to TRBD2. The CDR3 loop spans 15 amino acids. Germline loops: CDR1 MNHEY, CDR2 SVGAGI. V lost 6 bases to trimming and J lost 2 bases; unmatched junction nucleotides: 8. CDR3 DNA sequence: TGTGCCAGCAGCGAACTAGCGGGTGGGACCTACGAGCAGTACTTC. As protein: CASSELAGGTYEQYF.

The table lists this clone with a count of one. V is TRBV10-3 and J is TRBJ2-1; 7 bases are shared with TRBD1. V lost 0 bases and J lost 8; bases outside the gene matches: 4. This CDR3 has 14 amino acids. The germline CDR1 and CDR2 sequences are ENHRY and SYGVKD. CDR3 in DNA: TGTGCCATCAGTGAGTCGAACAGGGGCCATGAGCAGTTCTTC. Its translation: CAISESNRGHEQFF.

V gene TRBV11-2 combines with J gene TRBJ1-2; tentatively, D is TRBD1 (6 bases). This CDR3 region has 14 residues. Trimming pared 5 bases from V and 7 bases from J, leaving 17 bases between. From germline, CDR1 is SGHAT and CDR2 FQNNGV. CDR3 nucleotides: TGTGCCAGCAGCCCATCGGCGGCAGGGGTTGGCTACACCTTC. Amino acid sequence: CASSPSAAGVGYTF.

The chain is built from TRBV7-5 and TRBJ1-6. TRBV7-5 is recorded as a pseudogene. This CDR3 comprises 17 residues. DNA for the CDR3: TGTGTCAGAAGCTTCGTCTCGACTTGCCCTAATAATTCACCCCTCCACTTT. This gives the protein CVRSFVSTCPNNSPLHF.

The chain carries TRBV4-3 and TRBJ2-3; no definite D call. In germline, CDR1 is LGHNA, CDR2 YSLEER. The CDR3 spans 17 residues. The ends were cut back, 2 bases at V and 2 bases at J, with 17 bases in the middle. This CDR3 reads CASSQTIDRRPTDTQYF. DNA of the CDR3: TGCGCCAGCAGCCAAACTATCGACCGCCGCCCCACAGATACGCAGTATTTT.

This rearrangement joins TRBV7-3 to TRBJ2-3, with 7 bases fitting TRBD2. This CDR3 contains 15 residues. Trimming removed 5 bases from V and 2 bases from J; junction bases left unmatched: 7. From germline, CDR1 is SGHTA and CDR2 FQGTGA. CDR3 residues: CASSPGGGLTDTQYF. Written as DNA, the CDR3 is TGTGCCAGCAGCCCTGGCGGGGGACTCACAGATACGCAGTATTTT.

V usage is TRBV5-1 and J usage is TRBJ2-7; D perhaps matches TRBD1 (5 bases). Germline loops: CDR1 SGHRS, CDR2 YFSETQ. The CDR3 contains 16 residues. Trimming took 4 bases from V and 7 from J, leaving 24 bases between them. The CDR3 loop is CASSRGRWGPFAEQYF. The CDR3 bases are TGCGCCAGCAGCCGCGGACGGTGGGGCCCTTTCGCGGAGCAGTACTTC.

The CDR3 protein is CASRAWGLAGAETQYF. DNA of the CDR3: TGTGCCAGCAGAGCTTGGGGTCTAGCGGGAGCGGAGACCCAGTACTTC. The rearrangement links TRBV7-2 to TRBJ2-5; 10 bases agree with TRBD2. J lost 5 bases, V lost 6 bases, and 12 bases had no gene match. Germline values: CDR1 SGHTA, CDR2 FQGNSA. The CDR3 is 16 residues long.

The rearrangement uses TRBV6-5 and TRBJ2-1, with D possibly being TRBD1 (7 bases). CDR3 size: 15 residues. Deletions cut 6 bases from V and 7 bases from J, with 19 bases between. Germline values: CDR1 MNHEY, CDR2 SVGAGI. The CDR3 sequence is CASSRRISGGNEQFF. For the CDR3, the DNA is TGTGCCAGCAGCCGACGCATCTCAGGGGGGAATGAGCAGTTCTTC.

The chain uses TRBV6-1 and TRBJ2-7, with a tentative D call TRBD1 (6 bases). V was cut by 2 bases and J by 4 bases, with 15 bases left in between. This CDR3 has 15 residues. The germline gives CDR1 MNHNS, CDR2 SASEGT. CDR3 loop: CASSELTGLGYEQYF. CDR3 in DNA: TGTGCCAGCAGTGAACTGACAGGTTTAGGGTACGAGCAGTACTTC.

This sequence joins TRBV5-4 and TRBJ1-2, with D maybe TRBD1 (6 bases). The germline V gene has CDR1 SGHNT and CDR2 YYREEE (reference sequence). There are 19 residues in the CDR3. V gave up 1 base and J gave up 8 bases, with 30 bases separating them. CDR3 sequence (DNA): TGTGCCAGCAGCTTGTTGTCTTCGGGGGGCGGGTTGATTCACAGAGGCTACACCTTC. Translating it yields CASSLLSSGGGLIHRGYTF.

The J gene is TRBJ1-1, the V gene TRBV5-3, with D unclear. TRBV5-3 falls under the ORF class, with uncertain function. With 4 bases removed from V and 3 bases from J, the gap between germline ends came to 13 bases. This CDR3 region has 14 residues. DNA for the CDR3: TGTGCCAGAAGCCCCAAAGGAGTCCACACTGAAGCTTTCTTT. Its protein is CARSPKGVHTEAFF.

This clone was recorded once. The chain carries TRBV6-1 and TRBJ1-4, with 9 bases matching TRBD1. The trim removed 4 bases at V and 7 bases at J, leaving 10 bases unmatched. The CDR3 spans 16 residues. CDR1 is MNHNS and CDR2 is SASEGT in the germline V gene. Here the CDR3 reads CASSAKPWDRVEKLFF. CDR3 sequence (DNA): TGTGCCAGCAGTGCAAAGCCTTGGGACAGGGTTGAAAAACTGTTTTTT.

The rearrangement links TRBV19 to TRBJ1-3; D remains ambiguous. V dropped 7 bases and J dropped 0 bases, with 19 bases sitting between them. The CDR3 spans 17 residues. Germline V CDR1 and CDR2: LNHDA, SQIVND (reference sequence). The DNA for the CDR3 is TGTGCCAGTAACATTCCTCGGCCTCGGAGCTCTGGAAACACCATATATTTT. It codes for CASNIPRPRSSGNTIYF.

The gene calls are TRBV30 and TRBJ1-2; D ambiguous. The CDR3 loop spans 13 amino acids. Looked up from germline, CDR1 is GTSNPN and CDR2 is SVGIG (reference sequence). V lost 0 bases and J lost 6, with 11 bases in between. CDR3 sequence reads: CAWSVDLGDGYTF. The CDR3 DNA reads as TGTGCCTGGAGTGTAGACCTCGGGGATGGCTACACCTTC.

V is TRBV7-6 and J is TRBJ1-1; 8 positions agree with TRBD1. Germline V gene lookup returns CDR1 SGHVS and CDR2 FNYEAQ. This CDR3 contains 16 residues. V was clipped by 5 bases and J by 4 bases; unmatched bases: 12. CDR3 DNA: TGTGCCAGCAGCCCCCATATTGACAGGGGTGGCACTGAAGCTTTCTTT. The encoded protein is CASSPHIDRGGTEAFF.

The rearrangement uses TRBV5-6 and TRBJ2-1; TRBD1 is a possible D gene (6 bases). V was cut by 4 bases and J by 8 bases, with 19 bases left in between. The CDR3 runs 15 residues. Per germline, CDR1 SGHDT and CDR2 YYEEEE. The CDR3 is CASSMTGTSADEQFF. DNA for the CDR3: TGTGCCAGCAGCATGACAGGTACATCCGCCGATGAGCAGTTCTTC. The full variable domain, rest sourced from reference TRBV5-6 and TRBJ2-1, is DAGVTQSPTHLIKTRGQQVTLRCSPKSGHDTVSWYQQALGQGPQFIFQYYEEEERQRGNFPDRFSGHQFPNYSSELNVNALLLGDSALYLCASSMTGTSADEQFFGPGTRLTVL.

About this clone: This sample includes further DNA sequences coding for the same CDR3. The chain joins TRBV29-1 to TRBJ2-7; D possibly corresponds to TRBD1 (6 bases). The V end was cut by 4 bases, the J end by 2 bases, with 9 bases between. Germline values: CDR1 SQVTM, CDR2 ANQGSEA. This CDR3 comprises 12 residues. The CDR3: CSVVTGTYEQYF. CDR3 coding DNA: TGCAGCGTTGTGACAGGTACCTACGAGCAGTACTTC.

The chain joins TRBV5-6 to TRBJ1-5; D unclear. CDR3 length: 16 residues. Trimming left V 0 bases short and J 2 bases short, with 12 bases between. From germline, CDR1 is SGHDT and CDR2 YYEEEE. The CDR3 DNA sequence: TGTGCCAGCAGCTTGGGCCCCGGGGTGGGCAATCAGCCCCAGCATTTT. Translating gives CASSLGPGVGNQPQHF.

The V call is TRBV18, the J call TRBJ2-7, with D unclear. CDR3 length equals 13 residues. The germline CDR1 and CDR2 sequences are KGHSH and LQKENI. Trimming stripped 5 bases from V and 2 bases from J, with 10 bases between. CDR3 DNA: TGTGCCAGCTCATCACAGCCCACCTACGAGCAGTACTTC. Its protein is CASSSQPTYEQYF.

The chain is built from TRBV5-1 and TRBJ2-7; 8 bases fit TRBD2. The CDR3 covers 14 residues. Germline CDR1 reads SGHRS; CDR2 reads YFSETQ. V gave up 2 bases and J gave up 5 bases; unmatched junction bases: 6. The CDR3 protein is CASSFGREVDEQYF. The CDR3 DNA sequence: TGCGCCAGCAGCTTTGGGCGGGAGGTCGACGAGCAGTACTTC.

The chain is built from TRBV28 and TRBJ1-5; D is unresolved. V was pared by 6 bases and J by 0 bases, with 12 bases between. The CDR3 is 15 residues long. CDR1 and CDR2 (germline): MDHEN, SYDVKM. The CDR3 DNA is TGTGCCAGCAGCCTCGCCACTCATAGCAATCAGCCCCAGCATTTT. It specifies CASSLATHSNQPQHF. Using reference TRBV28 and TRBJ1-5 for the parts outside the CDR3, the full variable domain is DVKVTQSSRYLVKRTGEKVFLECVQDMDHENMFWYRQDPGLGLRLIYFSYDVKMKEKGDIPEGYSVSREKKERFSLILESASTNQTSMYLCASSLATHSNQPQHFGDGTRLSIL.

This clone was picked up a small number of times. The chain uses TRBV6-4 and TRBJ2-1; 9 nucleotides agree with TRBD2. J was trimmed by 0 bases and V by 3 bases; bases with no gene match: 0. From germline, CDR1 is MRHNA and CDR2 SNTAGT. The CDR3 extends over 15 amino acids. CDR3: CASSEAGGSYNEQFF. CDR3 in DNA: TGTGCCAGCAGTGAAGCGGGAGGCTCCTACAATGAGCAGTTCTTC.

This chain links TRBV2 with TRBJ2-2; 8 bases line up with TRBD1. The CDR3 runs to 15 residues. Germline V gene sequence: CDR1 SNHLY, CDR2 FYNNEI. With V trimmed by 5 bases and J by 4 bases, 6 bases remained unmatched. CDR3 protein: CASSRQGTVTGELFF. DNA for the CDR3: TGTGCCAGCAGTCGACAGGGGACAGTCACCGGGGAGCTGTTTTTT. Looking up the rest from reference TRBV2 and TRBJ2-2 gives the full variable domain: EPEVTQTPSHQVTQMGQEVILRCVPISNHLYFYWYRQILGQKVEFLVSFYNNEISEKSEIFDDQFSVERPDGSNFTLKIRSTKLEDSAMYFCASSRQGTVTGELFFGEGSRLTVL.

The chain combines TRBV18 with TRBJ2-3; TRBD1 might be the D (6 bases). V lost 6 bases and J 6 bases, leaving 16 bases between the germline ends. Germline CDR1 KGHSH, CDR2 LQKENI. The length of the CDR3 is 14 residues. The CDR3 coding sequence is TGTGCCAGCTCCCGTTACAGGGACGGGGATACGCAGTATTTT. Protein: CASSRYRDGDTQYF.

The chain carries TRBV7-9 and TRBJ2-1; 8 bases match TRBD2. Unmatched junction bases numbered 12, after V lost 7 bases and J lost 7 bases. Looked up from germline, CDR1 is SEHNR and CDR2 is FQNEAQ (reference sequence). This CDR3 contains 15 residues. In DNA form, the CDR3 reads TGTGCCAGCAAGGAGCGGGGGTCCCGGGGGAATGAGCAGTTCTTC. Its translation is CASKERGSRGNEQFF.

This chain joins TRBV4-1 and TRBJ1-6, with a possible D match to TRBD1 (5 bases). The V gene lost 0 bases and the J gene lost 3 bases, with 15 bases spanning the gap. The CDR3 is made up of 18 amino acids. The germline gives CDR1 MGHRA, CDR2 YSYEKL. As DNA, the CDR3 is TGCGCCAGCAGCCAAGATCCCCAGGGATCGATCTATAATTCACCCCTCCACTTT. Amino acids: CASSQDPQGSIYNSPLHF.